A single sample is the source of the 14 T cell receptor beta chains below, sequenced in a study of Graves' ophthalmopathy and Graves' hyperthyroidism (dated by TCRdb to between 2017 and 2018). The instrument was an Illumina HiSeq 2000. For repertoire sequencing, the TCR beta CDR3 regions were amplified from RNA transcripts. HTBI primers and the Qiagen OneStep RT-PCR kit were used in a first-round RT-PCR, which was followed by a second-round multiplex PCR, size selection and purification. TCRdb trimmed public reads at Q25 via fastp, called clones via MiXCR and kept in-frame beta chains. Rows are combined by CDR3 protein, so each entry shows the most common genes and DNA. The sample includes just over 600,000 distinct CDR3 sequences, with about 20% observed a single time. Approximately 7% of the sample belongs to the ten largest clones. The sequenced sample was peripheral blood. All receptors derive from a woman aged 18-29 years with stable Graves' hyperthyroidism. Some clones in this sample may be carry-over from other donors' samples. Donor details come from another sample of the same person, matched by shared clones.

This clonotype was seen once. The gene calls are TRBV12-3 or TRBV12-4 and TRBJ2-4, with 7 bases matching TRBD1. CDR3 length: 15 amino acids. After removal of 1 base from V and 3 bases from J, the junction contained 3 bases not matched to a gene. The CDR3 DNA reads as TGTGCCAGCAGTTTAGTTGGGACAGTCAAAAACATTCAGTACTTC. This translates into CASSLVGTVKNIQYF.

This clonotype has at least ten counts. The gene calls are TRBV11-2 and TRBJ2-5; D is possibly TRBD2 (6 bases). CDR1 and CDR2 (germline): SGHAT, FQNNGV. Trimming removed 4 bases at V and 6 bases at J, with 15 bases between. This CDR3 is 14 amino acids long. CDR3 region: CASSSSGVPQTQYF. CDR3 coding DNA: TGTGCCAGCAGCTCATCGGGGGTACCGCAGACCCAGTACTTC.

This clonotype was detected many times. The chain uses TRBV28 and TRBJ1-2; possibly TRBD1 for D (5 bases). Germline V gene lookup returns CDR1 MDHEN and CDR2 SYDVKM. V was clipped by 8 bases and J by 4 bases, with 11 bases between them. This CDR3 has 12 residues. CDR3 sequence (DNA): TGTGCCAGCGCGACAGTGGTCTATGGCTACACCTTC. Translated: CASATVVYGYTF.

This clonotype was detected ten times or more. The chain uses TRBV10-3 and TRBJ2-5, with D perhaps matching TRBD1 or TRBD2 (7 bases each). CDR1 ENHRY and CDR2 SYGVKD come from the germline V gene. CDR3 length: 14 amino acids. Trimming took off 9 bases at V and 6 bases at J, with 20 bases between the two ends. CDR3 loop: CAIRDREGQKTQYF. Written as DNA, the CDR3 is TGTGCCATAAGAGACAGGGAGGGGCAAAAGACCCAGTACTTC.

The rearrangement joins TRBV11-2 to TRBJ1-1, with a possible D match to TRBD1 (5 bases). The CDR3 is 14 amino acids. The germline V gene encodes CDR1 SGHAT and CDR2 FQNNGV. The germline V and J ends were trimmed by 6 bases and 1 base, with 12 bases remaining between them. The CDR3 nucleotides read TGTGCCAGCAGTTTGGGACCTACGAACACTGAAGCTTTCTTT. This sequence encodes CASSLGPTNTEAFF.

The table lists this clonotype with many counts. The gene calls are TRBV10-1 and TRBJ2-2; possibly TRBD1 for D (6 bases). The CDR3 spans 14 residues. The V end lost 0 bases, the J end lost 5 bases, and 7 bases lay between the germline ends. From germline, CDR1 is WNHNN and CDR2 SYGVQD (reference sequence). Here the CDR3 reads CASSESTGTGELFF. As DNA, the CDR3 is TGCGCCAGCAGTGAGTCGACAGGTACCGGGGAGCTGTTTTTT.

In this sample, this clonotype turned up many times. The gene calls are TRBV12-3 or TRBV12-4 and TRBJ1-1; D is undetermined. With 10 bases removed from V and 0 bases from J, the gap between germline ends came to 9 bases. This CDR3 spans 12 amino acids. CDR3 region: CATGVMNTEAFF. CDR3 coding DNA: TGTGCCACTGGAGTTATGAACACTGAAGCTTTCTTT.

V usage is TRBV11-2 and J usage is TRBJ1-6, with D unclear. V was shortened by 5 bases and J by 7 bases, with 9 bases between the two germline ends. Per the germline V gene, CDR1 is SGHAT and CDR2 is FQNNGV. CDR3 length equals 13 residues. This chain's CDR3 is CASSAHENSPLHF. The CDR3 DNA is TGTGCCAGCAGCGCCCACGAAAATTCACCCCTCCACTTT.

This clonotype was observed many times. The chain couples TRBV30 to TRBJ2-7; 9 bases are shared with TRBD2. Germline trimming cut 3 bases from V and 5 bases from J; bases unmatched to any gene: 8. Germline V gene data show CDR1 as GTSNPN and CDR2 as SVGIG (reference sequence). This CDR3 region has 14 residues. This CDR3 is CAWSPPGLAHEQYF. DNA for the CDR3: TGTGCCTGGAGCCCACCGGGACTAGCCCACGAGCAGTACTTC.

The table lists this clonotype with a few counts. The gene calls are TRBV4-1 and TRBJ1-5; D ambiguous. V lost 3 bases and J lost 2, with 11 bases in between. CDR1 is MGHRA, CDR2 YSYEKL, per germline. This CDR3 has 15 amino acids. DNA of the CDR3: TGCGCCAGCAGCCAGACGGGCATCGGCAATCAGCCCCAGCATTTT. It is translated as CASSQTGIGNQPQHF.

In its sample, this clonotype was seen many times. This chain links TRBV3-1 with TRBJ2-2, with 7 bases lining up with TRBD2. This CDR3 has 15 amino acids. CDR1 and CDR2 (germline): LGHDT, YNNKEL (reference sequence). J lost 5 bases, V lost 4 bases, and 7 bases had no gene match. The CDR3: CASSPTGGMTGELFF. CDR3 bases: TGTGCCAGCAGCCCGACCGGGGGGATGACCGGGGAGCTGTTTTTT.

This clonotype has only a few counts. The chain couples TRBV19 to TRBJ1-5, with D tentatively TRBD1 (6 bases). V lost 3 bases to trimming and J lost 3 bases, with 15 bases between them. Germline CDR1 LNHDA, CDR2 SQIVND (reference sequence). The CDR3 is made up of 16 amino acids. In nucleotides, the CDR3 is TGTGCCAGTAGTATTCGCAGTGGACAGACCAATCAGCCCCAGCATTTT. Encoded protein: CASSIRSGQTNQPQHF.

The chain links TRBV5-1 to TRBJ1-2, with D perhaps matching TRBD1 (5 bases). V was clipped by 9 bases and J by 6 bases, with 15 bases between them. This CDR3 comprises 12 residues. Germline lookup yields CDR1 SGHRS and CDR2 YFSETQ. Here the CDR3 reads CATFSRADGYTF. The CDR3 bases are TGCGCCACCTTTTCCAGGGCGGATGGCTACACCTTC.

This clonotype was detected a few times. CDR3 protein: CASSFDTGYTEAFF. The CDR3 bases are TGTGCCAGCAGTTTTGATACAGGCTACACTGAAGCTTTCTTT. The chain uses TRBV12-3 or TRBV12-4 and TRBJ1-1; D is perhaps TRBD1 (5 bases). The CDR3 loop spans 14 amino acids. Trimming took off 3 bases at V and 3 bases at J, with 11 bases between the two ends.